Listed here are 16 T cell receptor beta chains from one sample, sequenced in a study of beta chain features in type 1 diabetes. The whole isolated RNA underwent reverse transcription, so sequencing captured expressed TCRB transcripts. TCRdb's copy holds only in-frame clones and misses some; the assay was immunoSEQ multiplex PCR. The repertoire holds 150,000 or so clones, with over 8% as singletons. Sequenced: central memory CD4+ T cells from blood. Receptors originate from a woman between 40 and 55 years old in good health.

The chain combines TRBV23-1 with TRBJ2-5, with 7 bases aligning to TRBD1. TRBV23-1 is filed as an ORF, its function uncertain. V lost 2 bases, J lost 1 base, and 19 bases stayed unmatched. The CDR3 extends over 20 amino acids. CDR3 DNA: TGCGCCAGCAGTCAAATCCGCGAAGGACAGGACCCAGGGGGCCAAGAGACCCAGTACTTC. Its translation: CASSQIREGQDPGGQETQYF.

For the CDR3, the DNA is TGTGCCAGCAGCCTACAACAGGACACTGAAGCTTTCTTT. Its translation is CASSLQQDTEAFF. J is TRBJ1-1 and V is TRBV7-2; D may be TRBD1 (5 bases). V lost 5 bases and J 3 bases, leaving 10 bases between the germline ends. The CDR3 is 13 amino acids. Germline-derived CDR1 and CDR2 are SGHTA and FQGNSA.

This rearrangement joins TRBV2 to TRBJ2-3; tentative D call: TRBD2 (5 bases). Between the trimmed V and J ends, which lost 6 bases and 3 bases, there was a span of 10 bases. The CDR3 sequence is 13 residues long. The germline V gene has CDR1 SNHLY and CDR2 FYNNEI. The CDR3 loop is CASRLLVTDTQYF. The DNA for the CDR3 is TGTGCCAGCAGACTACTAGTGACAGATACGCAGTATTTT.

V usage is TRBV7-2 and J usage is TRBJ1-4, with D unresolved. Trimming stripped 5 bases from V and 8 bases from J, with 15 bases between. The length of the CDR3 is 14 residues. Germline loops: CDR1 SGHTA, CDR2 FQGNSA. The CDR3 spells CASSATSGREKLFF. The CDR3 bases are TGTGCCAGCAGCGCGACATCCGGGAGAGAAAAACTGTTTTTT.

The chain is built from TRBV6-6 and TRBJ2-1; the match to TRBD2 covers 10 bases. The CDR3 totals 15 residues. From germline, CDR1 is MNHNY and CDR2 SVGAGI (reference sequence). The trim removed 5 bases at V and 3 bases at J, leaving 4 bases unmatched. The CDR3: CASSTTSGVYNEQFF. CDR3 DNA sequence: TGTGCCAGCAGTACCACTAGCGGGGTCTACAATGAGCAGTTCTTC.

In this sample, this clone turned up many times. V is TRBV7-2 and J is TRBJ2-7; tentative D call: TRBD1 (6 bases). The germline V gene encodes CDR1 SGHTA and CDR2 FQGNSA. The CDR3 contains 12 residues. V was pared by 6 bases and J by 7 bases, with 13 bases between. The CDR3 DNA is TGTGCCAGCAGTTCCACAGGGCAGGAGCAGTACTTC. Translation gives CASSSTGQEQYF.

This clone was detected many times. The gene calls are TRBV29-1 and TRBJ2-5, with 8 bases aligning to TRBD1. The germline V gene encodes CDR1 SQVTM and CDR2 ANQGSEA. Trimming cost V 6 bases and J 4 bases; bases outside gene matches: 10. The CDR3 contains 14 residues. The CDR3: CSVPGRGQVETQYF. DNA of the CDR3: TGCAGCGTCCCGGGCAGGGGGCAGGTAGAGACCCAGTACTTC.

This clone came up a few times. This sequence joins TRBV29-1 and TRBJ1-5, with D perhaps TRBD1 (5 bases). This CDR3 region has 15 residues. The germline V and J ends were trimmed by 3 bases and 5 bases, with 17 bases remaining between them. CDR1 is SQVTM, CDR2 ANQGSEA, per germline. CDR3 nucleotide sequence: TGCAGCGTTGAGGGAGATGGGTGGGGGGATCAGCCCCAGCATTTT. Protein sequence: CSVEGDGWGDQPQHF.

J is TRBJ2-2 and V is TRBV7-9; D is uncertain. This CDR3 spans 13 amino acids. The germline gives CDR1 SEHNR, CDR2 FQNEAQ (reference sequence). The germline V and J ends were trimmed by 6 bases and 0 bases, with 5 bases remaining between them. Here the CDR3 reads CASSSTNTGELFF. As DNA, the CDR3 is TGTGCCAGCAGTTCTACGAACACCGGGGAGCTGTTTTTT.

The V and J genes are TRBV14 and TRBJ1-4; possible D gene TRBD1, 5 bases. V lost 6 bases and J lost 2, with 10 bases in between. Germline V gene sequence: CDR1 SGHDN, CDR2 FVKESK. The CDR3 runs to 14 residues. CDR3 sequence reads: CASSRGLTNEKLFF. Written as DNA, the CDR3 is TGTGCCAGCAGTCGGGGACTCACTAATGAAAAACTGTTTTTT.

This clone was detected many times. V gene TRBV7-2 combines with J gene TRBJ2-7, with D maybe TRBD2 (5 bases). The germline CDR1 and CDR2 sequences are SGHTA and FQGNSA. The CDR3 consists of 15 residues. V lost 7 bases, J lost 0 bases, and 16 bases lay in between. The CDR3 protein is CASTPGGLTSYEQYF. The CDR3 DNA reads as TGTGCCAGCACCCCGGGCGGGTTAACCTCCTACGAGCAGTACTTC.

The gene calls are TRBV27 and TRBJ2-5, with D perhaps matching TRBD2 (7 bases). The germline V and J ends were trimmed by 4 bases and 5 bases, with 11 bases remaining between them. CDR1 is MNHEY, CDR2 SMNVEV, per germline (reference sequence). This CDR3 comprises 13 residues. The chain's CDR3 is CASSWGGLETQYF. CDR3 in DNA: TGTGCCAGCAGTTGGGGGGGGCTGGAGACCCAGTACTTC.

This clone showed up just a few times. DNA for the CDR3: TGCGCCAGCAGCCCTTCGGACCGGGGGGAGCAGTACTTC. It translates to CASSPSDRGEQYF. J is TRBJ2-7 and V is TRBV5-1; TRBD2 is a possible D gene (6 bases). The CDR3 spans 13 residues. Trimming left V 4 bases short and J 7 bases short, with 15 bases between. Germline CDR1 and CDR2: SGHRS and YFSETQ.

V gene TRBV19 combines with J gene TRBJ2-5; 11 bases map to TRBD1. J was trimmed by 5 bases and V by 6 bases; bases with no gene match: 8. Germline V lookup: CDR1 LNHDA, CDR2 SQIVND (reference sequence). The CDR3 totals 15 residues. The CDR3 region has the DNA TGTGCCAGTAGCGAGGACAGGGGGCGACCGGAGACCCAGTACTTC. Protein sequence: CASSEDRGRPETQYF.

This clone has a handful of counts. The chain has TRBV6-1 and TRBJ2-2; 9 nucleotides line up with TRBD1. With V trimmed by 8 bases and J by 6 bases, 7 bases remained unmatched. CDR1 is MNHNS, CDR2 SASEGT, per germline. This CDR3 spans 14 amino acids. The CDR3 here is CASSRDRVAGELFF. The CDR3 coding sequence is TGTGCCAGCTCCCGGGACAGGGTAGCCGGGGAGCTGTTTTTT.

This clone was seen only a few times. Other nucleotide sequences in the sample specify the same CDR3. CDR3 in amino acids: CASSLGTGYTDTQYF. The CDR3 DNA follows: TGCGCCAGCAGCTTGGGGACAGGCTACACAGATACGCAGTATTTT. The J gene is TRBJ2-3, the V gene TRBV5-1; 7 bases match TRBD1. This CDR3 spans 15 amino acids. The germline V gene encodes CDR1 SGHRS and CDR2 YFSETQ. The V segment lost 0 bases and the J segment 2 bases; nucleotides outside the gene matches: 3.